Listed below are T cell receptor beta chains from one sample, sequenced in a study of control samples from healthy donors and cancer patients. Assay: immunoSEQ multiplex PCR; the TCRdb copy retains only in-frame clones and omits some. The profile shows fewer than 90,000 clones, 90% to 95% of them singletons. Sequencing used blood. The origin of the receptors is a woman in her forties in good health. The CDR3 runs from the conserved cysteine through the conserved F or W. A D gene is named only where the DNA matches it firmly. Clone sizes are given selectively: once, few, many, or a class where the clone is expanded.

>NA|TRBV12-3/TRBV12-4|NA|TRBJ1-5
CASSGQTNQPQHF
TGTGCCAGCTCCGGACAGACTAATCAGCCCCAGCATTTT
>NA|TRBV19|NA|TRBJ1-2
CASTPRGRYGYTF
TGTGCCAGTACTCCACGGGGGCGCTATGGCTACACCTTC
>TRBD2|TRBV4-3|NA|TRBJ2-1
CASSQQPGLAIMNEQFF
TGCGCCAGCAGCCAACAACCGGGACTAGCGATCATGAATGAGCAGTTCTTC
>TRBD1|TRBV28|NA|TRBJ1-2
CASRTGTDYGYTF
TGTGCCAGCAGAACCGGGACAGACTATGGCTACACCTTC
>TRBD1|TRBV27|NA|TRBJ1-2
CASSGDRVKYGYTF
TGTGCCAGCAGTGGGGACAGGGTTAAATATGGCTACACCTTC
>TRBD1|TRBV3-1/TRBV3-2|NA|TRBJ2-1
CASSQDTTGTGSYNEQFF
TGTGCCAGCAGCCAAGATACAACCGGGACAGGGTCCTACAATGAGCAGTTCTTC
>NA|TRBV6-5|NA|TRBJ1-1
CASSYSKQTNTEAFF
TGTGCCAGCAGTTACTCGAAACAGACGAACACTGAAGCTTTCTTT
>NA|TRBV5-1|NA|TRBJ2-1
CASSRTKGEQFF
TGCGCCAGCAGCCGTACCAAGGGTGAGCAGTTCTTC
>NA|TRBV2|NA|TRBJ1-5
CASSDRGSNQPQHF
TGTGCCAGCAGTGACAGGGGTAGCAATCAGCCCCAGCATTTT
>NA|TRBV5-1|NA|TRBJ2-5
CASSLGTSSQETQYF
TGCGCCAGCAGCTTGGGGACATCCTCCCAAGAGACCCAGTACTTC
>NA|TRBV28|NA|TRBJ2-1
CASSLAGAWNNEQFF
TGTGCCAGCAGTTTGGCGGGGGCTTGGAACAATGAGCAGTTCTTC
>NA|TRBV7-9|NA|TRBJ2-3
CASSSKGTAGTQYF
TGTGCCAGCAGCTCAAAGGGGACCGCGGGGACGCAGTATTTT
>NA|TRBV6-5|NA|TRBJ1-5
CASSPPNQPQHF
TGTGCCAGCAGTCCCCCAAATCAGCCCCAGCATTTT
>NA|TRBV7-2|NA|TRBJ1-3
CASTGGSGNTIYF
TGTGCCAGCACCGGTGGATCCGGAAACACCATATATTTT
>NA|TRBV5-1|NA|TRBJ2-3
CASRQVTDTQYF
TGCGCCAGCAGGCAAGTCACAGATACGCAGTATTTT
>NA|TRBV19|NA|TRBJ1-3
CAGSTWVGNTIYF
TGTGCCGGATCCACATGGGTTGGAAACACCATATATTTT
>TRBD1|TRBV6-2/TRBV6-3|NA|TRBJ1-5
CASSPLGTGLNQPQHF
TGTGCCAGCAGTCCCCTCGGGACAGGGCTAAATCAGCCCCAGCATTTT
>TRBD2|TRBV20-1|NA|TRBJ2-5
CSASIRTSGGAETQYF
TGCAGTGCTAGTATAAGGACTAGCGGGGGGGCAGAGACCCAGTACTTC
>NA|TRBV11-2|NA|TRBJ1-2
CASSWGTGIYGYTF
TGTGCCAGCAGCTGGGGAACAGGGATCTATGGCTACACCTTC
>TRBD1|TRBV19|NA|TRBJ1-2
CASSTLDRATNYGYTF
TGTGCCAGTAGTACTCTGGACAGGGCGACTAACTATGGCTACACCTTC
>NA|TRBV3-1/TRBV3-2|NA|TRBJ1-2
CASSQMARGYTF
TGTGCCAGCAGCCAGATGGCGCGAGGCTACACCTTC
>NA|TRBV1|NA|TRBJ1-2
CTSSRARGDGYTF
TGCACCAGCAGTCGTGCCCGGGGTGATGGCTACACCTTC
>NA|TRBV7-9|NA|TRBJ2-7
CASSPSYEQYF
TGTGCCAGCAGCCCTTCCTACGAGCAGTACTTC
>TRBD1|TRBV6-5|once|TRBJ1-2
CASSTGQGHGYTF
TGTGCCAGCAGTACGGGACAGGGTCATGGCTACACCTTC
>TRBD1|TRBV28|few|TRBJ2-1
CASSGQGTLSSYNEQFF
TGTGCCAGCAGCGGACAGGGCACCTTGAGCTCCTACAATGAGCAGTTCTTC
>TRBD1|TRBV4-3|NA|TRBJ1-4
CASSQGGTGGREKLFF
TGCGCCAGCAGCCAAGGGGGGACAGGGGGACGTGAAAAACTGTTTTTT
>NA|TRBV5-6|NA|TRBJ2-1
CASSLVANNEQFF
TGTGCCAGCAGCTTAGTCGCTAACAATGAGCAGTTCTTC
>NA|TRBV10-2|NA|TRBJ1-1
CASSGGRGNTEAFF
TGCGCCAGCAGTGGCGGCAGGGGGAACACTGAAGCTTTCTTT
>TRBD1|TRBV7-9|NA|TRBJ2-3
CASSLRRGLGTDTQYF
TGTGCCAGCAGCTTACGCAGGGGGCTCGGCACAGATACGCAGTATTTT
>NA|TRBV28|few|TRBJ2-7
CASRRQSNSYEQYF
TGTGCCAGCAGAAGACAGTCTAACTCCTACGAGCAGTACTTC
>NA|TRBV19|NA|TRBJ1-6
CASSMVGNNSPLHF
TGTGCCAGTAGTATGGTAGGAAATAATTCACCCCTCCACTTT
>TRBD2|TRBV5-1|NA|TRBJ2-1
CASSLDGRPHNEQFF
TGCGCCAGCAGCTTGGACGGGAGGCCTCACAATGAGCAGTTCTTC
>NA|TRBV30|NA|TRBJ2-5
CAWAQGSYQETQYF
TGTGCCTGGGCACAAGGGTCGTACCAAGAGACCCAGTACTTC
>NA|TRBV7-9|NA|TRBJ1-3
CASSPGPSGGNTIYF
TGTGCCAGCAGTCCGGGACCCTCAGGAGGAAACACCATATATTTT
>NA|TRBV5-1|NA|TRBJ1-5
CASSLDGGEQPQHF
TGCGCCAGCAGCTTGGACGGAGGGGAGCAGCCCCAGCATTTT
>TRBD1|TRBV18|NA|TRBJ2-5
CASSPTNSGQGTETQYF
TGTGCCAGCTCACCTACAAATTCGGGACAGGGTACAGAGACCCAGTACTTC
>TRBD2|TRBV10-3|NA|TRBJ2-3
CAIKAGVITDTQYF
TGTGCCATCAAAGCGGGAGTTATCACAGATACGCAGTATTTT
>NA|TRBV30|NA|TRBJ2-2
CAWSAGWTPGELFF
TGTGCCTGGAGTGCCGGGTGGACTCCCGGGGAGCTGTTTTTT
>TRBD2|TRBV19|NA|TRBJ2-7
CASRERSADRGTRTSGYEQYF
TGTGCCAGTAGAGAGAGGTCTGCCGACAGGGGAACCCGGACTAGCGGGTACGAGCAGTACTTC
>NA|TRBV28|NA|TRBJ1-5
CASSLAAAPSQPQHF
TGTGCCAGCAGTTTGGCGGCTGCCCCAAGTCAGCCCCAGCATTTT
>NA|TRBV15|NA|TRBJ2-2
CATSRDRASRFSGELFF
TGTGCCACCAGCAGAGATAGGGCTAGTCGGTTCTCCGGGGAGCTGTTTTTT
>NA|TRBV30|NA|TRBJ2-1
CAWRLYNEQFF
TGTGCCTGGAGGTTATACAATGAGCAGTTCTTC
>TRBD1|TRBV5-1|NA|TRBJ2-7
CASSRDRGSYEQYF
TGCGCCAGCAGCAGGGACAGGGGTAGTTACGAGCAGTACTTC
>NA|TRBV5-1|NA|TRBJ1-3
CASSLVGENTIYF
TGCGCCAGCAGCTTGGTCGGGGAAAACACCATATATTTT
>NA|TRBV14|NA|TRBJ2-7
CASSKGQGDRYEQYF
TGTGCCAGCTCTAAGGGGCAGGGCGATCGTTACGAGCAGTACTTC
>NA|TRBV5-8|NA|TRBJ2-7
CASSGVLGDSYEQYF
TGTGCCAGCAGCGGTGTGTTGGGGGACTCCTACGAGCAGTACTTC
>TRBD1|TRBV15|NA|TRBJ1-3
CATSRDQGAGNTIYF
TGTGCCACCAGCAGAGATCAGGGGGCTGGAAACACCATATATTTT
>TRBD1|TRBV18|NA|TRBJ1-4
CASSPPGQRNEKLFF
TGTGCCAGCTCACCGCCGGGACAGAGGAATGAAAAACTGTTTTTT
>NA|TRBV18|NA|TRBJ1-1
CASSPLEGSNTEAFF
TGTGCCAGCTCACCGCTGGAAGGGTCGAACACTGAAGCTTTCTTT
>NA|TRBV30|once|TRBJ1-1
CAWRAPGRRLMNTEAFF
TGTGCCTGGAGAGCCCCCGGGAGGCGGCTAATGAACACTGAAGCTTTCTTT
>TRBD1|TRBV5-1|NA|TRBJ1-2
CASSSQQGAYYGYTF
TGCGCCAGCAGCTCGCAACAGGGGGCTTACTATGGCTACACCTTC
>NA|TRBV5-6|NA|TRBJ2-1
CASSLSSVNEQFF
TGTGCCAGCAGCTTGTCCTCGGTGAATGAGCAGTTCTTC
>NA|TRBV19|once|TRBJ1-1
CASSLGTDYTEAFF
TGTGCCAGTAGTTTAGGGACGGACTACACTGAAGCTTTCTTT